The T cell receptor (beta chain) described here comes from a study of shared clonotypes between healthy human individuals. Study-level information: The study enrolled a couple of women and a few men aged 18 to 49.

Naive CD8 isolation took CD45RO-negative cells positively selected for CCR7 and excluded terminally differentiated effector memory CD45RA+ cells. Assay: immunoSEQ multiplex PCR; the TCRdb copy retains only in-frame clones and omits some. The sample carries under 2,000,000 clones, about 95% recorded once. Regarding the study as a whole: Donor scarcity curtailed the genetic and exposure-history diversity represented herein. With several donors compared, 4% to 5.5% of naive CD4 clonotypes were shared.

Concerning this clone: Its target is not known.

This clonotype was obtained from a man aged 18 to 29 in good health. Specimen: naive CD8+ T cells sorted from blood.

The CDR3 reads CASGVGQGMGEQYF. CDR3 in DNA: TGTGCCAGTGGGGTGGGACAGGGCATGGGCGAGCAGTACTTC. V is TRBV6-5 and J is TRBJ2-7; 9 bases match TRBD1. From germline, CDR1 is MNHEY and CDR2 SVGAGI. CDR3 length: 14 amino acids. Trimming at V came to 9 bases and at J to 6 bases, leaving 12 bases not matched to a gene.